This T cell receptor beta chain was sequenced in a study of PD-L1 blockade in urothelial cancer. Study background: Before enrollment, 0 to 3 chemotherapy regimens had been given to patients. Researchers looked at the blood 3 weeks (second dose) and 6 weeks after treatment began. Specimens of blood held a median count of about 150,000 T cells.

V trimming: 4 bases; J trimming: 4 bases; junction bases outside the gene matches: 4. Germline V gene data show CDR1 as MNHEY and CDR2 as SVGAGI. The CDR3 is made up of 14 amino acids. Synthetically made TCR analog templates were put into each PCR as spikes. The protocol was immunoSEQ multiplex PCR, while the TCRdb copy is restricted to in-frame clones and leaves out a portion. The sample holds about 88,000 clones, roughly 90% seen once. This clonotype was obtained from a man aged 55-75 years with urothelial cancer. This chain links TRBV6-5 with TRBJ1-1, with TRBD1 matching 9 bases. Sequencing used PBMCs, obtained around atezolizumab (anti-PD-L1) treatment. In DNA, the CDR3 is TGTGCCAGCAGTTTACAGGGGGCTGGCACTGAAGCTTTCTTT. Protein product: CASSLQGAGTEAFF.